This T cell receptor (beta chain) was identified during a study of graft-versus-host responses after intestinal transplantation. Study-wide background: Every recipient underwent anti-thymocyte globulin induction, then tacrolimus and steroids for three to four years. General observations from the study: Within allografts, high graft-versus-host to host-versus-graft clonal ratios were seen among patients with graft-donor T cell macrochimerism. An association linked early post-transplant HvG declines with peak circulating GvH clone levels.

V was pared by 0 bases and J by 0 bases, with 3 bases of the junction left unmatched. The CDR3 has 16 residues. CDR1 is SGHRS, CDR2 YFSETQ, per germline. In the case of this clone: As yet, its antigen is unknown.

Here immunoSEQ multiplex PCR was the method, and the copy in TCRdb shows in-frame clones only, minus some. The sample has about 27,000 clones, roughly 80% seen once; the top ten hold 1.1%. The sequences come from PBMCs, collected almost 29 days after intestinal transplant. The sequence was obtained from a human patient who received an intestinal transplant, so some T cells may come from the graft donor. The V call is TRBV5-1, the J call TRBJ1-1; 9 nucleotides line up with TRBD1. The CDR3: CASSLEGTGLNTEAFF. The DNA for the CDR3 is TGCGCCAGCAGCTTGGAGGGGACAGGGTTGAACACTGAAGCTTTCTTT.